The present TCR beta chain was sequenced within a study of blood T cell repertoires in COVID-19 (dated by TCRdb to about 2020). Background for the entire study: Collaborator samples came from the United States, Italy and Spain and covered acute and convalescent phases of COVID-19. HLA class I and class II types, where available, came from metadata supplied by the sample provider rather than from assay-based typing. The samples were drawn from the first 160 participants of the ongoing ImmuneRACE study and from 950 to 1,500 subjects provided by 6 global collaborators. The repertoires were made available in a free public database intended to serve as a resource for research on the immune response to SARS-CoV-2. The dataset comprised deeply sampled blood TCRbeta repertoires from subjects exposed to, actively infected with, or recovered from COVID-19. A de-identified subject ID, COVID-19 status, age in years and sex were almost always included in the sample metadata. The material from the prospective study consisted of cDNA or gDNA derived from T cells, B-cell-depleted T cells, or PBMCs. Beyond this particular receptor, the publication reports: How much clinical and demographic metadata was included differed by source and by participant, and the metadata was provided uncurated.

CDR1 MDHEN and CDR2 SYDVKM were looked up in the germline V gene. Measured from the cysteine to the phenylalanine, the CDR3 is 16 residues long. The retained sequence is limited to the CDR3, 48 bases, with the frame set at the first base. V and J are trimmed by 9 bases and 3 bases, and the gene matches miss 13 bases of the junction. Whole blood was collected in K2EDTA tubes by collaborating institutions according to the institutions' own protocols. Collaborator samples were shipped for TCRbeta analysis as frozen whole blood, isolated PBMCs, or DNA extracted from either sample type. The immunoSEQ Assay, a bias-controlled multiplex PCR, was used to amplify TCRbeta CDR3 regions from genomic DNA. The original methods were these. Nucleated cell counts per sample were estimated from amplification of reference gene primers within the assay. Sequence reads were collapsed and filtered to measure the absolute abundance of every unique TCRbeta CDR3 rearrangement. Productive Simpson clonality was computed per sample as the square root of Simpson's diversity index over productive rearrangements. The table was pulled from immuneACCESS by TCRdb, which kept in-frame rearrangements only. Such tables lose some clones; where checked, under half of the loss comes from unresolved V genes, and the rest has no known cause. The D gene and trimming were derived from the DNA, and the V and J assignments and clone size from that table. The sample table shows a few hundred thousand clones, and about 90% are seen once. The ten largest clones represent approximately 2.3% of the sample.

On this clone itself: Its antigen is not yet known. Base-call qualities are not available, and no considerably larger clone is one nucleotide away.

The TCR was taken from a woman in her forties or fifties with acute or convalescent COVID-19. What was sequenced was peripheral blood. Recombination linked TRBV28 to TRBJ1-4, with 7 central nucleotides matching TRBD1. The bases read TGTGCCAGAACCCCAGGGGCGACAGGGCCTAATGAAAAACTGTTTTTT. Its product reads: CARTPGATGPNEKLFF.